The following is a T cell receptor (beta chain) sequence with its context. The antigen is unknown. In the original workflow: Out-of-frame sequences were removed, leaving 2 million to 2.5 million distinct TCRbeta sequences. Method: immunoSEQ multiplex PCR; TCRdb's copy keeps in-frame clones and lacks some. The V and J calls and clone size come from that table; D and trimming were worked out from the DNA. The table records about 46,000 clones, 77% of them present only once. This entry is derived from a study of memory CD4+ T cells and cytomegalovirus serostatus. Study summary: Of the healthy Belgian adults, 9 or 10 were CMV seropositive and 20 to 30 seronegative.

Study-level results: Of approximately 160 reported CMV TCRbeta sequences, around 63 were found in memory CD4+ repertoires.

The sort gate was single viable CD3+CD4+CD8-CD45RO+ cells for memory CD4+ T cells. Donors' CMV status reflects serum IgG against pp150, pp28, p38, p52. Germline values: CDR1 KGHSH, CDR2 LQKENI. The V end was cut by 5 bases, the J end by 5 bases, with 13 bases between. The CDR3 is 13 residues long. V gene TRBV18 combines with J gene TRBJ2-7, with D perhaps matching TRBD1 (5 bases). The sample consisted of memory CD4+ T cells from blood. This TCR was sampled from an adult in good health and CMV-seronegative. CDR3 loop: CASSDVQGNEQYF. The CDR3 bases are TGTGCCAGCTCAGACGTCCAGGGAAACGAGCAGTACTTC.